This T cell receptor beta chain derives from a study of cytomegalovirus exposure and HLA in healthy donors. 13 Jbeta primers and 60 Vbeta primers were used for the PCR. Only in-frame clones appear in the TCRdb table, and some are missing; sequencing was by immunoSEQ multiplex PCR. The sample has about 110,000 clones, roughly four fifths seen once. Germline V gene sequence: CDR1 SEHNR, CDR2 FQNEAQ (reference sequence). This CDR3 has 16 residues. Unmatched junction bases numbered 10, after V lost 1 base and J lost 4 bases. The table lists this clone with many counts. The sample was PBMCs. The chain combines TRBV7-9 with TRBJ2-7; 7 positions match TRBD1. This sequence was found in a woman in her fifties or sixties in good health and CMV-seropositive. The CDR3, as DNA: TGTGCCAGCAGCTTAGAGGCGAGGGGGCGAAGATACGAGCAGTACTTC. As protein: CASSLEARGRRYEQYF.